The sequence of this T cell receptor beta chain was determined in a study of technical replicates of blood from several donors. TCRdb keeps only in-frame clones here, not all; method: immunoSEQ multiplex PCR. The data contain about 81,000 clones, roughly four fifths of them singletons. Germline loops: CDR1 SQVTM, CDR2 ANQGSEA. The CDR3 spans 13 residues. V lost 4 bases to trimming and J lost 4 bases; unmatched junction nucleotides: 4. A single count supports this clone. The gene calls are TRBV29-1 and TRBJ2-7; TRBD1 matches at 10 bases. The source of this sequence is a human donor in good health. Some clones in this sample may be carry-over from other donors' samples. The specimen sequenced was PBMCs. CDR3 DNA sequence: TGCAGCGTTGGAGGGACAGGGGCGTACGAGCAGTACTTC. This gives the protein CSVGGTGAYEQYF.